These 17 T cell receptor beta chains were sequenced from one sample in a study of cytomegalovirus exposure and HLA in healthy donors. The PCR used 60 Vbeta and 13 Jbeta primers. The assay was immunoSEQ multiplex PCR, and TCRdb's table has in-frame clones only and misses some. The profile covers 220,000 or so clones, with more than 65% appearing a single time and 1.5% to 2% taken by the ten largest. The sequenced material came from PBMCs. The receptors here all came from a man aged 45-65 years in good health and CMV-seronegative.

This clone was seen more than once but under ten times. This chain uses TRBV5-4 with TRBJ2-7; D gene uncertain. The CDR3 totals 14 residues. In germline, CDR1 is SGHNT, CDR2 YYREEE (reference sequence). V gave up 0 bases and J gave up 2 bases, with 9 bases separating them. CDR3 sequence: CASSLEQLTYEQYF. In nucleotides, the CDR3 is TGTGCCAGCAGCTTGGAACAGCTAACCTACGAGCAGTACTTC.

The rearrangement joins TRBV10-3 to TRBJ2-7; no reliable D call. Trimming removed 9 bases from V and 2 bases from J, with 11 bases in between. CDR1 and CDR2 (germline): ENHRY, SYGVKD. This CDR3 contains 12 residues. CDR3 amino acids: CAMGQAAYEQYF. The CDR3 DNA reads TGTGCCATGGGCCAGGCCGCCTACGAGCAGTACTTC.

CDR3 protein: CAISESAGFGNQPQHF. CDR3 DNA sequence: TGTGCCATCAGTGAGTCAGCGGGCTTCGGCAATCAGCCCCAGCATTTT. J is TRBJ1-5 and V is TRBV10-3; D gene uncertain. Deletions cut 0 bases from V and 2 bases from J, with 11 bases between. CDR1 is ENHRY and CDR2 is SYGVKD in the germline V gene. The CDR3 has 16 amino acids.

This clone was recorded once. The chain uses TRBV19 and TRBJ1-4, with 7 nucleotides matching TRBD1. V gave up 5 bases and J gave up 5 bases; unmatched junction bases: 11. Germline V gene sequence: CDR1 LNHDA, CDR2 SQIVND (reference sequence). The CDR3 runs 16 residues. The CDR3 DNA follows: TGTGCCAGTAGTGCCCCCGACAGGGTGCTAAATGAAAAACTGTTTTTT. Translated, it gives CASSAPDRVLNEKLFF.

The chain employs TRBV6-5 and TRBJ2-6; 8 nucleotides align to TRBD1. The CDR3 covers 15 residues. The germline V gene encodes CDR1 MNHEY and CDR2 SVGAGI. The V segment lost 4 bases and the J segment 2 bases; nucleotides outside the gene matches: 1. Here the CDR3 reads CASSLQGAGANVLTF. The CDR3 DNA is TGTGCCAGCAGTTTACAGGGGGCTGGGGCCAACGTCCTGACTTTC.

The chain recombines TRBV15 with TRBJ2-7; perhaps TRBD2 as D (6 bases). The CDR3 has 15 residues. Looked up from germline, CDR1 is LNHNV and CDR2 is YYDKDF (reference sequence). Trimming pared 0 bases from V and 6 bases from J, leaving 15 bases between. The CDR3 coding sequence is TGTGCCACCAGCAGAGAAAGGAGGGCCCCTGCCGAGCAGTACTTC. Translation: CATSRERRAPAEQYF. Full variable domain (remainder filled in from reference TRBV15 and TRBJ2-7): DAMVIQNPRYQVTQFGKPVTLSCSQTLNHNVMYWYQQKSSQAPKLLFHYYDKDFNNEADTPDNFQSRRPNTSFCFLDIRSPGLGDTAMYLCATSRERRAPAEQYFGPGTRLTVT.

The CDR3 DNA reads as TGTGCCAGCAGTTACTCGCGGTTCACTGAAGCTTTCTTT. It translates to CASSYSRFTEAFF. The chain combines TRBV6-5 with TRBJ1-1; no definite D call. Looked up from germline, CDR1 is MNHEY and CDR2 is SVGAGI. This CDR3 is built from 13 residues. Trimming took off 0 bases at V and 4 bases at J, with 6 bases between the two ends.

This sequence joins TRBV27 and TRBJ1-5; 7 bases are shared with TRBD1. V trimming: 6 bases; J trimming: 0 bases; junction bases outside the gene matches: 11. CDR3 length: 17 residues. Germline CDR1 is MNHEY and CDR2 is SMNVEV (reference sequence). CDR3 residues: CASSQGGFGHSNQPQHF. The CDR3 DNA is TGTGCCAGCAGCCAGGGGGGATTCGGGCATAGCAATCAGCCCCAGCATTTT.

J is TRBJ1-1 and V is TRBV27; weak D call: TRBD1 (6 bases). This CDR3 comprises 15 residues. V was pared by 6 bases and J by 1 base, with 15 bases between. Germline CDR1 MNHEY, CDR2 SMNVEV (reference sequence). The CDR3 bases are TGTGCCAGCAGCTCCGCGCAACAGGGGAACACTGAAGCTTTCTTT. Translation: CASSSAQQGNTEAFF.

The V call is TRBV9, the J call TRBJ1-6; TRBD1 matches 8 bases. CDR1 SGDLS and CDR2 YYNGEE come from the germline V gene. The CDR3 covers 15 residues. V shed 0 bases and J 14 bases; nucleotides not matched to a gene: 10. The CDR3 is CASSVADRGRSSLHF. Written as DNA, the CDR3 is TGTGCCAGCAGCGTAGCTGACAGGGGCCGGTCGTCCCTCCACTTT.

Worth noting for this clone: Germline and junction disagree at one end, which may indicate a read error. This chain links TRBV6-5 with TRBJ2-1; D is possibly TRBD2 (6 bases). Germline V gives CDR1 MNHEY, CDR2 SVGAGI. CDR3 length equals 15 residues. The CDR3 spells CASTRLGSSYNKQFF. For the CDR3, the DNA is TGTGCCAGCACCAGACTCGGGAGCTCCTACAATAAGCAGTTCTTC.

In this sample, this clone turned up a few times. The chain combines TRBV5-1 with TRBJ2-1; a weak D match, TRBD2 (6 bases). This CDR3 contains 15 residues. Germline V gene lookup returns CDR1 SGHRS and CDR2 YFSETQ. The ends were cut back, 2 bases at V and 8 bases at J, with 17 bases in the middle. CDR3 sequence (DNA): TGCGCCAGCAGCTTTGACGGGAGCTCGGGGGATGAGCAGTTCTTC. It specifies CASSFDGSSGDEQFF.

The CDR3 DNA is TGTGCCAGCAGCTTAGTTAGCGGGAGGGCCGGCACCGGGGAGCTGTTTTTT. Translation: CASSLVSGRAGTGELFF. The chain links TRBV7-9 to TRBJ2-2; 11 bases align to TRBD2. J was trimmed by 4 bases and V by 1 base; bases with no gene match: 5. The CDR3 consists of 17 residues. From germline, CDR1 is SEHNR and CDR2 FQNEAQ (reference sequence).

V gene TRBV19 combines with J gene TRBJ1-1; D remains unclear. Trimming removed 5 bases at V and 0 bases at J, with 10 bases between. This CDR3 region has 14 residues. The germline V gene has CDR1 LNHDA and CDR2 SQIVND (reference sequence). The CDR3 DNA reads TGTGCCAGTAGTCGAGTCTCCATGAACACTGAAGCTTTCTTT. This codes for CASSRVSMNTEAFF.

The rearrangement links TRBV30 to TRBJ2-5, with TRBD2 matching 10 bases. This CDR3 has 16 residues. Germline-derived CDR1 and CDR2 are GTSNPN and SVGIG (reference sequence). V shed 2 bases, J shed 10 bases, and the junction held 16 bases outside the gene matches. CDR3: CAWSTHPSETSGVQYF. In DNA form, the CDR3 reads TGTGCCTGGAGTACCCACCCATCGGAAACTAGCGGGGTCCAGTACTTC.

This clone came up many times. J is TRBJ2-7 and V is TRBV5-1; 14 positions agree with TRBD2. The CDR3 has 17 residues. CDR1 and CDR2 from the germline V gene are SGHRS and YFSETQ. With V trimmed by 10 bases and J by 0 bases, 12 bases remained unmatched. Written as DNA, the CDR3 is TGCGCCTCTTCACCCAGGACTAGCGGGGGGAGCTCCTACGAGCAGTACTTC. It yields the protein CASSPRTSGGSSYEQYF.

This clone came up once. This chain links TRBV11-2 with TRBJ1-4; possibly TRBD1 for D (5 bases). The CDR3 runs to 12 residues. Per germline, CDR1 SGHAT and CDR2 FQNNGV. The V end lost 3 bases, the J end lost 10 bases, and 9 bases lay between the germline ends. The CDR3 DNA reads TGTGCCAGCAGCTTTTCCGGGGGAAAACTGTTTTTT. This encodes CASSFSGGKLFF.